These 15 T cell receptor beta chains came from one sample sequenced in a study of cytomegalovirus exposure and HLA in healthy donors. The PCR had 60 Vbeta and 13 Jbeta primers. The table came from immunoSEQ multiplex PCR; TCRdb's copy has only in-frame clones and leaves some out. The repertoire holds 200,000 to 300,000 clones, with approximately 84% as singletons. The sequenced material came from PBMCs. These receptors were collected from a woman aged 40 to 50 in good health and CMV-seropositive.

V is TRBV11-2 and J is TRBJ2-4, with 10 positions matching TRBD2. The V and J ends lost 7 bases and 2 bases, in that order; junction bases with no gene match: 8. CDR3 length: 16 residues. Per germline, CDR1 SGHAT and CDR2 FQNNGV. The CDR3 here is CASTVPAGGTKNIQYF. The CDR3 DNA follows: TGTGCCAGCACCGTTCCAGCGGGAGGGACCAAAAACATTCAGTACTTC.

The J gene is TRBJ1-2, the V gene TRBV11-2; D remains unclear. The CDR3 runs to 12 residues. Trimming stripped 3 bases from V and 4 bases from J, with 6 bases between. Germline CDR1 reads SGHAT; CDR2 reads FQNNGV. The CDR3 sequence is CASSLSGYGYTF. The CDR3 coding sequence is TGTGCCAGCAGCTTGAGTGGCTATGGCTACACCTTC.

The chain links TRBV14 to TRBJ2-2; 7 nucleotides match TRBD2. The V segment lost 10 bases and the J segment 0 bases; nucleotides outside the gene matches: 5. The germline gives CDR1 SGHDN, CDR2 FVKESK. This CDR3 contains 14 residues. The CDR3 is CATESGANTGELFF. The CDR3 coding sequence is TGTGCCACTGAGAGCGGGGCGAACACCGGGGAGCTGTTTTTT.

The CDR3: CASSPSAGVNTDTQYF. The CDR3, as DNA: TGTGCCAGCAGCCCATCAGCGGGAGTTAACACAGATACGCAGTATTTT. The rearrangement links TRBV11-2 to TRBJ2-3, with 8 bases matching TRBD2. The ends lost 5 bases at V and 2 bases at J; junction bases unmatched: 9. The CDR3 length is 16 residues. Germline V gives CDR1 SGHAT, CDR2 FQNNGV. Filled out from reference TRBV11-2 and TRBJ2-3, the complete variable domain reads EAGVAQSPRYKIIEKRQSVAFWCNPISGHATLYWYQQILGQGPKLLIQFQNNGVVDDSQLPKDRFSAERLKGVDSTLKIQPAKLEDSAVYLCASSPSAGVNTDTQYFGPGTRLTVL.

V gene TRBV5-1 combines with J gene TRBJ2-1; TRBD2 matches at 12 bases. This CDR3 has 19 amino acids. V was pared by 1 base and J by 3 bases, with 11 bases of the junction left unmatched. The germline V gene has CDR1 SGHRS and CDR2 YFSETQ. The CDR3 sequence: CASSLSLAGGPANYNEQFF. In DNA, the CDR3 is TGCGCCAGCAGCTTGAGCCTAGCGGGAGGGCCCGCCAACTACAATGAGCAGTTCTTC. The entire variable domain, with the rest obtained from reference TRBV5-1 and TRBJ2-1, is as follows: KAGVTQTPRYLIKTRGQQVTLSCSPISGHRSVSWYQQTPGQGLQFLFEYFSETQRNKGNFPGRFSGRQFSNSRSEMNVSTLELGDSALYLCASSLSLAGGPANYNEQFFGPGTRLTVL.

This chain's CDR3 is CASSSGTSRTQYF. The CDR3 nucleotides read TGTGCCAGCAGCTCCGGGACTAGTCGTACGCAGTATTTT. V and J are TRBV11-2 and TRBJ2-3; 8 nucleotides line up with TRBD2. Trimming took 4 bases from V and 8 from J; bases not matched to a gene: 5. This CDR3 spans 13 amino acids. From germline, CDR1 is SGHAT and CDR2 FQNNGV.

The V and J genes are TRBV11-2 and TRBJ2-5, with D possibly TRBD1 on 6 matching bases. V dropped 6 bases and J dropped 5 bases, with 10 bases sitting between them. Germline loops: CDR1 SGHAT, CDR2 FQNNGV. The CDR3 runs 12 residues. DNA of the CDR3: TGTGCCAGCAGAGGGGGTCAGGAGACCCAGTACTTC. It is translated as CASRGGQETQYF. The whole variable domain, filled in from reference TRBV11-2 and TRBJ2-5, reads EAGVAQSPRYKIIEKRQSVAFWCNPISGHATLYWYQQILGQGPKLLIQFQNNGVVDDSQLPKDRFSAERLKGVDSTLKIQPAKLEDSAVYLCASRGGQETQYFGPGTRLLVL.

The CDR3 DNA sequence: TGTGCCAGCGGGAATAACAGGGAAATGGCTTTCTTT. This sequence encodes CASGNNREMAFF. The V call is TRBV6-5, the J call TRBJ1-1; the D gene is possibly TRBD1 (6 bases). V was shortened by 8 bases and J by 11 bases, with 18 bases between the two germline ends. CDR1 and CDR2 from the germline V gene are MNHEY and SVGAGI. The CDR3 is 12 residues long.

In this sample, this clone turned up a few times. This chain's CDR3 is CASSRGDTQYF. For the CDR3, the DNA is TGTGCCAGCAGCCGGGGAGATACGCAGTATTTT. The chain carries TRBV7-9 and TRBJ2-3; tentative D call: TRBD2 (5 bases). V lost 5 bases and J 5 bases, leaving 5 bases between the germline ends. This CDR3 has 11 residues. Germline values: CDR1 SEHNR, CDR2 FQNEAQ (reference sequence). Supplemented by reference TRBV7-9 and TRBJ2-3, the full variable domain reads DTGVSQNPRHKITKRGQNVTFRCDPISEHNRLYWYRQTLGQGPEFLTYFQNEAQLEKSRLLSDRFSAERPKGSFSTLEIQRTEQGDSAMYLCASSRGDTQYFGPGTRLTVL.

This chain joins TRBV5-6 and TRBJ2-7; D perhaps matches TRBD2 (5 bases). Between the trimmed V and J ends, which lost 4 bases and 3 bases, there was a span of 11 bases. Germline CDR1 and CDR2: SGHDT and YYEEEE. This CDR3 comprises 13 residues. CDR3 loop: CASSVDSNYEQYF. DNA for the CDR3: TGTGCCAGCAGCGTGGACTCGAACTACGAGCAGTACTTC.

J is TRBJ2-3 and V is TRBV5-4; 10 positions agree with TRBD2. Looked up from germline, CDR1 is SGHNT and CDR2 is YYREEE (reference sequence). V was pared by 0 bases and J by 5 bases, with 0 bases of the junction left unmatched. The CDR3 is made up of 14 amino acids. The CDR3 is CASSLGLAGDTQYF. CDR3 sequence (DNA): TGTGCCAGCAGCTTGGGACTAGCGGGAGATACGCAGTATTTT.

This clone has only one observation. The rearrangement links TRBV15 to TRBJ1-2; 9 bases fit TRBD1. The CDR3 has 15 residues. The V gene end was trimmed by 3 bases and the J gene end by 4 bases; junction bases not matched to a gene: 6. Looked up from germline, CDR1 is LNHNV and CDR2 is YYDKDF (reference sequence). The CDR3 sequence: CATSRDRGLSYGYTF. The CDR3 coding sequence is TGTGCCACCAGCAGGGACAGGGGATTGTCCTATGGCTACACCTTC. Full variable domain (remainder filled in from reference TRBV15 and TRBJ1-2): DAMVIQNPRYQVTQFGKPVTLSCSQTLNHNVMYWYQQKSSQAPKLLFHYYDKDFNNEADTPDNFQSRRPNTSFCFLDIRSPGLGDTAMYLCATSRDRGLSYGYTFGSGTRLTVV.

As for this clone: Other nucleotide sequences in the sample specify the same CDR3. The chain joins TRBV5-1 to TRBJ1-1; D remains ambiguous. Trimming left V 0 bases short and J 0 bases short, with 6 bases between. The CDR3 totals 14 residues. Germline lookup yields CDR1 SGHRS and CDR2 YFSETQ. The CDR3 coding sequence is TGCGCCAGCAGCTTGGGGGCGATGAACACTGAAGCTTTCTTT. Its protein product is CASSLGAMNTEAFF. The full variable domain, in which reference TRBV5-1 and TRBJ1-1 provide the parts outside the CDR3, is KAGVTQTPRYLIKTRGQQVTLSCSPISGHRSVSWYQQTPGQGLQFLFEYFSETQRNKGNFPGRFSGRQFSNSRSEMNVSTLELGDSALYLCASSLGAMNTEAFFGQGTRLTVV.

The chain couples TRBV7-2 to TRBJ2-7; 11 bases agree with TRBD2. This CDR3 has 15 amino acids. J was trimmed by 7 bases and V by 1 base; bases with no gene match: 6. The germline V gene has CDR1 SGHTA and CDR2 FQGNSA. Here the CDR3 reads CASSLVLAGGREQYF. The CDR3 DNA reads as TGTGCCAGCAGCTTAGTGCTAGCGGGAGGTCGAGAGCAGTACTTC.

The chain joins TRBV30 to TRBJ1-1, with 7 nucleotides matching TRBD1. CDR1 is GTSNPN and CDR2 is SVGIG in the germline V gene (reference sequence). The CDR3 spans 13 residues. Unmatched junction bases numbered 6, after V lost 2 bases and J lost 6 bases. The CDR3: CAWSWAGGAEAFF. The CDR3 region has the DNA TGTGCCTGGAGTTGGGCAGGGGGAGCTGAAGCTTTCTTT.